Each of the 16 T cell receptor beta chains below was sequenced from the same sample in a study of control samples from healthy donors and cancer patients. Measured with immunoSEQ multiplex PCR; TCRdb has only the in-frame clones, and not every one. Counted here are approximately 51,000 clones, under 90% occurring once; the ten biggest clones make up about a tenth. The source material was blood. These receptor sequences come from a man aged 65 to 79 in good health.

This rearrangement joins TRBV6-5 to TRBJ2-2, with D possibly being TRBD1 or TRBD2 (7 bases each). V was cut by 8 bases and J by 5 bases, with 18 bases left in between. In germline, CDR1 is MNHEY, CDR2 SVGAGI. The CDR3 covers 15 residues. CDR3 DNA sequence: TGTGCCAGCCGGTCCAGGGGGGGTTGGACCGGGGAGCTGTTTTTT. Protein product: CASRSRGGWTGELFF.

This chain joins TRBV5-4 and TRBJ2-5, with 7 bases matching TRBD1. Germline CDR1 SGHNT, CDR2 YYREEE (reference sequence). The CDR3 is 15 amino acids. V shed 3 bases and J 5 bases; nucleotides not matched to a gene: 10. CDR3 bases: TGTGCCAGCAGCTCATACAGGGGCACGGGGGAGACCCAGTACTTC. Protein product: CASSSYRGTGETQYF.

Only one count was recorded for this clone. The genes are TRBV5-1 and TRBJ2-5; maybe TRBD2 (5 bases). Trimming cost V 4 bases and J 4 bases, with 17 bases left between them. The V gene's germline CDR1 is SGHRS and CDR2 YFSETQ. The CDR3 has 15 residues. The CDR3 DNA follows: TGCGCCAGCAGCGGAGGAGTTTCCCTGGGAGAGACCCAGTACTTC. This codes for CASSGGVSLGETQYF.

The chain recombines TRBV2 with TRBJ1-4; D remains ambiguous. Looked up from germline, CDR1 is SNHLY and CDR2 is FYNNEI. V was cut by 7 bases and J by 4 bases, with 10 bases left in between. This CDR3 contains 13 residues. The CDR3 nucleotides are TGTGCCAGCACTATCCAGCTTAATGAAAAACTGTTTTTT. It translates to CASTIQLNEKLFF.

In its sample, this clone was seen once. The chain couples TRBV5-1 to TRBJ2-7; 7 nucleotides match TRBD1. J was trimmed by 0 bases and V by 3 bases; bases with no gene match: 6. The CDR3 is 15 residues long. Per germline, CDR1 SGHRS and CDR2 YFSETQ. CDR3 DNA sequence: TGCGCCAGCAGCTCACAGGGGTCTCCCTCCTACGAGCAGTACTTC. This gives the protein CASSSQGSPSYEQYF.

This rearrangement joins TRBV20-1 to TRBJ2-7; D remains ambiguous. Trimming pared 5 bases from V and 0 bases from J, leaving 5 bases between. CDR3 length: 11 residues. Germline CDR1 reads DFQATT; CDR2 reads SNEGSKA (reference sequence). CDR3 sequence reads: CSALSSYEQYF. The CDR3, as DNA: TGCAGTGCTTTAAGCTCCTACGAGCAGTACTTC.

V is TRBV6-6 and J is TRBJ1-5, with D unclear. The germline V gene has CDR1 MNHNY and CDR2 SVGAGI (reference sequence). The CDR3 spans 14 residues. V lost 0 bases and J lost 4, with 7 bases in between. Here the CDR3 reads CASSYSDGNQPQHF. The CDR3 region has the DNA TGTGCCAGCAGTTACTCGGACGGTAATCAGCCCCAGCATTTT.

This chain connects TRBV28 to TRBJ1-6; 9 positions match TRBD1. Germline V gene data show CDR1 as MDHEN and CDR2 as SYDVKM. The CDR3 length is 14 residues. V lost 4 bases, J lost 10 bases, and 5 bases stayed unmatched. The CDR3 nucleotides are TGTGCCAGCAGTTCGGGACAGGGCCGCTCACCCCTCCACTTT. Translated, it gives CASSSGQGRSPLHF.

The chain uses TRBV5-6 and TRBJ2-3, with 7 bases fitting TRBD2. The CDR3 spans 16 residues. The J segment lost 3 bases and the V segment lost 4 bases, leaving 11 bases of the junction unmatched. Germline CDR1 is SGHDT and CDR2 is YYEEEE. CDR3 nucleotide sequence: TGTGCCAGCAGCCCGGTGGGGGGGGAGGAAACAGATACGCAGTATTTT. Translation: CASSPVGGEETDTQYF. Supplemented by reference TRBV5-6 and TRBJ2-3, the full variable domain reads DAGVTQSPTHLIKTRGQQVTLRCSPKSGHDTVSWYQQALGQGPQFIFQYYEEEERQRGNFPDRFSGHQFPNYSSELNVNALLLGDSALYLCASSPVGGEETDTQYFGPGTRLTVL.

V and J are TRBV15 and TRBJ1-4; 7 nucleotides line up with TRBD1. Germline V gives CDR1 LNHNV, CDR2 YYDKDF (reference sequence). J was trimmed by 4 bases and V by 5 bases; bases with no gene match: 7. This CDR3 region has 15 residues. This chain's CDR3 is CATSADRADNEKLFF. The CDR3 DNA is TGTGCCACCAGCGCCGACAGGGCCGATAATGAAAAACTGTTTTTT. Full variable domain (outside the CDR3, taken from reference TRBV15 and TRBJ1-4): DAMVIQNPRYQVTQFGKPVTLSCSQTLNHNVMYWYQQKSSQAPKLLFHYYDKDFNNEADTPDNFQSRRPNTSFCFLDIRSPGLGDTAMYLCATSADRADNEKLFFGSGTQLSVL.

This chain links TRBV11-2 with TRBJ2-7; 9 bases agree with TRBD2. Losses at the gene ends were 5 bases for V and 1 base for J; bases not matched to a gene: 6. This CDR3 is built from 15 residues. In germline, CDR1 is SGHAT, CDR2 FQNNGV. In DNA form, the CDR3 reads TGTGCCAGCAGCCATAGCGGGAGAACATCCTACGAGCAGTACTTC. Translating gives CASSHSGRTSYEQYF.

The V call is TRBV5-4, the J call TRBJ2-7, with a tentative D call TRBD1 (6 bases). Germline assignment: CDR1 SGHNT and CDR2 YYREEE (reference sequence). The V gene lost 0 bases and the J gene lost 7 bases, with 11 bases spanning the gap. This CDR3 has 13 amino acids. The CDR3 DNA reads as TGTGCCAGCAGCTTGGTGGGGGCGGGTGAGCAGTACTTC. This gives the protein CASSLVGAGEQYF.

This clone has more than one count but fewer than ten. The V gene is TRBV18, the J gene TRBJ1-2, with D uncertain. Germline loops: CDR1 KGHSH, CDR2 LQKENI. V lost 6 bases to trimming and J lost 2 bases, with 10 bases between them. The CDR3 covers 13 residues. CDR3 amino acids: CASSLDPNYGYTF. The CDR3 DNA follows: TGTGCCAGCTCTCTTGATCCCAACTATGGCTACACCTTC.

The rearrangement uses TRBV7-9 and TRBJ1-2; TRBD1 aligns across 7 bases. CDR1 and CDR2 (germline): SEHNR, FQNEAQ (reference sequence). The junction had 12 bases not matched to a gene; V was cut back by 8 bases and J by 3 bases. This CDR3 contains 15 residues. The chain's CDR3 is CASVSLTGKDYGYTF. Written as DNA, the CDR3 is TGTGCCAGCGTCAGCCTGACAGGGAAAGACTATGGCTACACCTTC.

DNA of the CDR3: TGTGCCAGCAGTCCCCAGGGTAATAGCAATCAGCCCCAGCATTTT. It is translated as CASSPQGNSNQPQHF. The J gene is TRBJ1-5, the V gene TRBV6-5; tentatively, D is TRBD1 (5 bases). Trimming took 5 bases from V and 0 from J, leaving 11 bases between them. CDR1 MNHEY and CDR2 SVGAGI come from the germline V gene. This CDR3 has 15 residues.

The chain carries TRBV2 and TRBJ2-3, with D possibly TRBD2 on 6 matching bases. From germline, CDR1 is SNHLY and CDR2 FYNNEI. Trimming removed 3 bases from V and 10 bases from J, with 14 bases in between. This CDR3 is built from 13 residues. In DNA, the CDR3 is TGTGCCAGCAGTGACCTGAGTGCGGGATCGCAGTATTTT. Translated: CASSDLSAGSQYF.